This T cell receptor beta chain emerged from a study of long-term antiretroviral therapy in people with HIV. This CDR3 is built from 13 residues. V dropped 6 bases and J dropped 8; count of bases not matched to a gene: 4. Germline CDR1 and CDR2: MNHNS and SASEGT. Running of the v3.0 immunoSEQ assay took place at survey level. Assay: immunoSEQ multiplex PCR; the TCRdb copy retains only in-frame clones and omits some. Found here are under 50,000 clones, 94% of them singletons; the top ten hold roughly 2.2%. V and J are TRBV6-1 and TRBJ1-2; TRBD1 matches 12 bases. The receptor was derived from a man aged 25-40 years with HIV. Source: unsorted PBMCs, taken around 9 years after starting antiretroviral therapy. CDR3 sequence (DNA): TGTGCCAGCAGGGGGACAGGGGGCAGGGGCTACACCTTC. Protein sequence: CASRGTGGRGYTF.